What follows is one TCR beta chain and its context. The data were obtained in a study of blood T cell repertoires in COVID-19. The V segment lost 3 bases and the J segment 10 bases; nucleotides outside the gene matches: 14. Germline CDR1 reads SGDLS; CDR2 reads YYNGEE. This CDR3 has 16 residues. In the authors' workflow: Quantification of nucleated cells was approximated via reference gene primer amplification. Clones were read by immunoSEQ multiplex PCR, and TCRdb kept only the in-frame ones, dropping some. The V and J calls and clone size come from that table; D and trimming were worked out from the DNA. Of roughly 120,000 clones listed, about nine tenths were seen once; the top ten hold about 1.1%.

This receptor was taken from a human donor in a cohort sampled during active COVID-19. The chain is built from TRBV9 and TRBJ2-1, with 9 bases identical to TRBD2. Specimen: peripheral blood. CDR3 in amino acids: CASSDKVAGAHGEQFF. Here the CDR3 DNA reads TGTGCCAGCAGCGACAAGGTAGCGGGGGCCCACGGCGAGCAGTTCTTC.